These 8 T cell receptor beta chains originate from one sample sequenced in a study of OX40 agonist ivuxolimab in advanced cancers. Here immunoSEQ multiplex PCR was the method, and the copy in TCRdb shows in-frame clones only, minus some. Of 75,000 or so clones listed, around four fifths are singletons. The sequencing used CD4+ or CD8+ T cells sorted from blood, collected in a trial of the OX40 agonist ivuxolimab. The receptors were gathered from an adult with an advanced solid tumor such as melanoma, head and neck, liver or kidney cancer.

V is TRBV19 and J is TRBJ1-1, with D perhaps TRBD1 (6 bases). Trimming shortened V by 5 bases and J by 5 bases, and 12 bases separated the two germline ends. Germline-derived CDR1 and CDR2 are LNHDA and SQIVND (reference sequence). The CDR3 runs 13 residues. The CDR3 spells CASSPTQGTEAFF. CDR3 DNA: TGTGCCAGTAGTCCTACCCAGGGGACTGAAGCTTTCTTT.

The chain is built from TRBV7-2 and TRBJ2-3; D not resolved. The CDR3 runs 15 residues. Germline V gene data show CDR1 as SGHTA and CDR2 as FQGNSA. The V and J ends lost 1 base and 0 bases respectively, with 8 bases between them. DNA of the CDR3: TGTGCCAGCAGCTTAGACCCGGGTAGCACAGATACGCAGTATTTT. It codes for CASSLDPGSTDTQYF.

This chain joins TRBV5-1 and TRBJ1-1; D remains ambiguous. Germline assignment: CDR1 SGHRS and CDR2 YFSETQ. The CDR3 runs 15 residues. V lost 0 bases to trimming and J lost 1 base, with 10 bases between them. The DNA for the CDR3 is TGCGCCAGCAGCTTGGCCAGACTGCAGAACACTGAAGCTTTCTTT. As protein: CASSLARLQNTEAFF.

The J gene is TRBJ2-1, the V gene TRBV7-2; D is uncertain. The CDR3 is 15 amino acids. Germline CDR1 reads SGHTA; CDR2 reads FQGNSA. The V end was cut by 3 bases, the J end by 2 bases, with 11 bases between. The CDR3 region is CASSLAVNTYNEQFF. CDR3 nucleotide sequence: TGTGCCAGCAGCTTGGCAGTAAACACCTACAATGAGCAGTTCTTC.

The chain combines TRBV25-1 with TRBJ2-2; D is uncertain. This CDR3 region has 16 residues. Germline CDR1 MGHDK, CDR2 SYGVNS. V was trimmed by 3 bases and J by 4 bases, leaving 15 bases between them. The CDR3, as DNA: TGTGCCAGCAGTGACGCCGTGGGAATCGGCACCGGGGAGCTGTTTTTT. Its translation is CASSDAVGIGTGELFF.

Here the CDR3 DNA reads TGTGCCAGCAGCCCCGGTTTCTCTAGCGGGAACACTGAAGCTTTCTTT. Translated: CASSPGFSSGNTEAFF. The chain couples TRBV5-4 to TRBJ1-1; D remains unclear. This CDR3 spans 16 amino acids. Germline V gene data show CDR1 as SGHNT and CDR2 as YYREEE (reference sequence). Trimming took off 4 bases at V and 1 base at J, with 17 bases between the two ends.

This rearrangement joins TRBV7-2 to TRBJ1-2; D is unresolved. The CDR3 consists of 14 residues. Germline V gives CDR1 SGHTA, CDR2 FQGNSA. The V end lost 3 bases, the J end lost 9 bases, and 17 bases lay between the germline ends. The CDR3 loop is CASSLEDRQERYTF. Here the CDR3 DNA reads TGTGCCAGCAGCTTGGAGGACCGGCAGGAACGCTACACCTTC.

As for this clone: This specimen includes other DNA sequences encoding the same CDR3. The V and J genes are TRBV11-2 and TRBJ2-7; D gene unclear. The germline V and J ends were trimmed by 5 bases and 4 bases, with 6 bases remaining between them. The CDR3 length is 11 residues. Germline CDR1 and CDR2: SGHAT and FQNNGV. CDR3 amino acids: CASSPLYEQYF. The DNA of the CDR3 is TGTGCCAGCAGCCCATTATACGAGCAGTACTTC.